One and the same sample provided the 11 T cell receptor beta chains below, sequenced in a study of blood T cell repertoires in COVID-19. Sequencing used immunoSEQ multiplex PCR; TCRdb keeps in-frame clones, though not all of them. In the table there are some 200,000 clones, approximately 84% of which are singletons. The material sequenced was PBMCs or T cells enriched from blood (not recorded which). The receptors were gathered from a man in his forties who had recovered from COVID-19.

The chain combines TRBV6-2 or TRBV6-3 with TRBJ1-1; TRBD1 matches 8 bases. J gave up 4 bases and V 3 bases, and 13 bases lay outside the gene matches. The germline gives CDR1 MNHEY, CDR2 SVGEGT. The CDR3 is made up of 17 amino acids. The CDR3 DNA sequence: TGTGCCAGCAGTTATATCAGGGGGCGGAAAAAGAGCACTGAAGCTTTCTTT. Amino acids: CASSYIRGRKKSTEAFF.

This chain joins TRBV20-1 and TRBJ1-2, with no clear D. The CDR3 length is 13 residues. CDR1 DFQATT and CDR2 SNEGSKA come from the germline V gene (reference sequence). Trimming pared 3 bases from V and 5 bases from J, leaving 13 bases between. In DNA, the CDR3 is TGCAGTGCTAGTCCGGGAGAACGGTATGGCTACACCTTC. It is translated as CSASPGERYGYTF.

The chain carries TRBV2 and TRBJ1-6; TRBD1 agrees at 7 bases. The V gene's germline CDR1 is SNHLY and CDR2 FYNNEI. This CDR3 contains 16 residues. Trimming took 3 bases from V and 5 from J; bases not matched to a gene: 7. CDR3 in amino acids: CASSDRGLANNSPLHF. CDR3 bases: TGTGCCAGCAGTGACAGGGGGTTGGCGAATAATTCACCCCTCCACTTT. Complete variable domain (other parts from reference TRBV2 and TRBJ1-6): EPEVTQTPSHQVTQMGQEVILRCVPISNHLYFYWYRQILGQKVEFLVSFYNNEISEKSEIFDDQFSVERPDGSNFTLKIRSTKLEDSAMYFCASSDRGLANNSPLHFGNGTRLTVT.

The chain combines TRBV29-1 with TRBJ2-4; TRBD1 matches at 9 bases. This CDR3 comprises 14 residues. V lost 6 bases to trimming and J lost 8 bases; unmatched junction nucleotides: 11. Per the germline V gene, CDR1 is SQVTM and CDR2 is ANQGSEA. The CDR3 protein is CSVKDRGRSYIQYF. The CDR3 DNA follows: TGCAGCGTCAAGGACAGGGGAAGGAGTTACATTCAGTACTTC.

This chain joins TRBV18 and TRBJ1-2; D is undetermined. Germline-derived CDR1 and CDR2 are KGHSH and LQKENI. This CDR3 is 12 amino acids long. V lost 3 bases, J lost 7 bases, and 9 bases lay in between. The CDR3 spells CASSPGLAGYTF. DNA of the CDR3: TGTGCCAGCTCACCTGGTCTAGCTGGCTACACCTTC. The full variable domain, its missing parts supplied by reference TRBV18 and TRBJ1-2, is NAGVMQNPRHLVRRRGQEARLRCSPMKGHSHVYWYRQLPEEGLKFMVYLQKENIIDESGMPKERFSAEFPKEGPSILRIQQVVRGDSAAYFCASSPGLAGYTFGSGTRLTVV.

The chain uses TRBV29-1 and TRBJ1-1; the D is unclear. Germline V gene data show CDR1 as SQVTM and CDR2 as ANQGSEA. V was pared by 8 bases and J by 8 bases, with 15 bases between. The CDR3 contains 11 residues. Written as DNA, the CDR3 is TGCAGCTCCCAATCCTACTCGGAAGCTTTCTTT. Its protein is CSSQSYSEAFF.

The V gene is TRBV15, the J gene TRBJ1-4; D call uncertain. Trimming removed 2 bases from V and 4 bases from J, with 23 bases in between. The length of the CDR3 is 19 residues. CDR1 and CDR2 (germline): LNHNV, YYDKDF (reference sequence). CDR3 in amino acids: CATSRPPTMAALFNEKLFF. DNA for the CDR3: TGTGCCACCAGCAGACCCCCGACGATGGCAGCGCTATTTAATGAAAAACTGTTTTTT.

The rearrangement uses TRBV5-4 and TRBJ2-7; no clear D. This CDR3 spans 16 amino acids. V lost 0 bases and J 7 bases, leaving 20 bases between the germline ends. Germline lookup yields CDR1 SGHNT and CDR2 YYREEE (reference sequence). The CDR3 DNA reads TGTGCCAGCAGCTTGGGCCCGATCGAGCCCCCCCGTGAGCAGTACTTC. Amino acids: CASSLGPIEPPREQYF.

This chain uses TRBV3-1 (or the pseudogene TRBV3-2) with TRBJ1-1, with a weak D call TRBD1 (6 bases). The CDR3 is made up of 15 amino acids. Germline-derived CDR1 and CDR2 are LGHDT and YNNKEL (reference sequence). Trimming removed 5 bases from V and 6 bases from J, with 19 bases in between. The DNA for the CDR3 is TGTGCCAGCAGCGGAGAAACAGGGTCACAGGCTGAAGCTTTCTTT. This encodes CASSGETGSQAEAFF.

The gene calls are TRBV19 and TRBJ1-1; D ambiguous. In germline, CDR1 is LNHDA, CDR2 SQIVND (reference sequence). The ends were cut back, 2 bases at V and 8 bases at J, with 9 bases in the middle. This CDR3 has 12 amino acids. The CDR3 sequence: CASSIREREAFF. For the CDR3, the DNA is TGTGCCAGTAGTATAAGAGAGAGGGAAGCTTTCTTT.

This clone was seen once. The CDR3 bases are TGTGCCAGCGCCCGCGGGGCGGGGGGCTGGGAGACCCAGTACTTC. Its translation: CASARGAGGWETQYF. V usage is TRBV4-2 and J usage is TRBJ2-5; TRBD2 matches at 8 bases. Germline V lookup: CDR1 LGHNA, CDR2 YNFKEQ. V shed 8 bases, J shed 5 bases, and the junction held 13 bases outside the gene matches. The CDR3 has 15 residues.